Each of the 26 T cell receptor beta chains below was sequenced from the same sample in a study of blood T cell repertoires in COVID-19. Profiling relied on immunoSEQ multiplex PCR, and the TCRdb table lists in-frame clones only, not all of them. The sample has approximately 110,000 clones, around 91% seen once. What was sequenced was peripheral blood. The receptors were sampled from a woman of 80 years or more with acute or convalescent COVID-19.

The J gene is TRBJ1-2, the V gene TRBV6-5; TRBD1 matches 7 bases. Germline-derived CDR1 and CDR2 are MNHEY and SVGAGI. V dropped 5 bases and J dropped 8; count of bases not matched to a gene: 8. This CDR3 spans 13 amino acids. The CDR3 is CASSRPQGLGYTF. CDR3 sequence (DNA): TGTGCCAGCAGTCGTCCACAGGGGTTGGGCTACACCTTC.

This chain uses TRBV30 with TRBJ1-2; D might be TRBD1 (5 bases). Trimming took 2 bases from V and 5 from J, leaving 9 bases between them. CDR1 GTSNPN and CDR2 SVGIG come from the germline V gene (reference sequence). This CDR3 comprises 12 residues. CDR3 DNA sequence: TGTGCCTGGAGTCTTACAGGTTATGGCTACACCTTC. Protein sequence: CAWSLTGYGYTF.

This sequence joins TRBV28 and TRBJ1-2, with D possibly TRBD1 on 6 matching bases. The CDR3 consists of 13 residues. From germline, CDR1 is MDHEN and CDR2 SYDVKM. Between the trimmed V and J ends, which lost 6 bases and 5 bases, there was a span of 13 bases. This CDR3 is CASRAPGQYGYTF. The CDR3 DNA reads TGTGCCAGCAGAGCTCCGGGACAATATGGCTACACCTTC.

This rearrangement joins TRBV6-4 to TRBJ2-6, with TRBD1 matching over 8 bases. The trim removed 1 base at V and 0 bases at J, leaving 5 bases unmatched. CDR3 size: 18 residues. Germline CDR1 and CDR2: MRHNA and SNTAGT. DNA of the CDR3: TGTGCCAGCAGTGACTTGGGACAGGACCTCTCTGGGGCCAACGTCCTGACTTTC. Translated, it gives CASSDLGQDLSGANVLTF.

The chain is built from TRBV19 and TRBJ2-1; a possible D gene is TRBD2 (7 bases). V dropped 6 bases and J dropped 9 bases, with 18 bases sitting between them. This CDR3 spans 14 amino acids. Germline values: CDR1 LNHDA, CDR2 SQIVND (reference sequence). The CDR3 region has the DNA TGTGCCAGTAGGAGGGGCGGGGGCACGGTTGAGCAGTTCTTC. It encodes CASRRGGGTVEQFF.

In its sample, this clone was seen once. The V call is TRBV25-1, the J call TRBJ2-3, with 8 bases identical to TRBD2. The CDR3 is made up of 17 amino acids. The germline CDR1 and CDR2 sequences are MGHDK and SYGVNS. The J segment lost 3 bases and the V segment lost 3 bases, leaving 11 bases of the junction unmatched. This CDR3 is CASSDGGKRGRTDTQYF. The CDR3 region has the DNA TGTGCCAGCAGTGATGGCGGCAAGCGGGGGCGGACAGATACGCAGTATTTT.

The CDR3 loop is CASSSVGARQPQHF. The DNA of the CDR3 is TGTGCCAGCAGTTCCGTGGGGGCCAGGCAGCCCCAGCATTTT. The chain links TRBV6-5 to TRBJ1-5, with D perhaps TRBD1 (6 bases). Per germline, CDR1 MNHEY and CDR2 SVGAGI. With 4 bases removed from V and 7 bases from J, the gap between germline ends came to 14 bases. The CDR3 sequence is 14 residues long.

Concerning this clone: Sequence at one end of the junction differs from germline and may be a read error. In DNA form, the CDR3 reads TGTGCCAGCAGTGACTCGGGCTGGGCTCAAGAGACCCAGTACTTC. It yields the protein CASSDSGWAQETQYF. The chain links TRBV6-5 to TRBJ2-5; D unclear. CDR1 MNHEY and CDR2 SVGAGI come from the germline V gene. The CDR3 sequence is 15 residues long.

CDR3: CASSYTVTSHYGYTF. The CDR3 region has the DNA TGTGCCAGCAGTTATACAGTTACTTCTCACTATGGCTACACCTTC. The rearrangement links TRBV6-5 to TRBJ1-2; no firm D call. V was pared by 3 bases and J by 3 bases, with 14 bases between. The CDR3 sequence is 15 residues long. Per germline, CDR1 MNHEY and CDR2 SVGAGI.

The chain is built from TRBV21-1 and TRBJ2-5; the D call of TRBD1 is as the table states it, not checked on the DNA. TRBV21-1 constitutes a pseudogene. The CDR3 extends over 14 amino acids. The CDR3 region has the DNA TGTGCCAGCAGCAAGGGACAGTATCAAGAGACCCAGTACTTC. Translation: CASSKGQYQETQYF.

The count of this clone is one. The chain couples TRBV19 to TRBJ2-1, with D possibly being TRBD2 (5 bases). Per the germline V gene, CDR1 is LNHDA and CDR2 is SQIVND (reference sequence). V lost 1 base, J lost 9 bases, and 13 bases lay in between. This CDR3 has 14 amino acids. The CDR3 loop is CASSIAGSNFEQFF. The CDR3 DNA sequence: TGTGCCAGTAGTATAGCGGGGAGTAATTTTGAGCAGTTCTTC.

This chain links TRBV7-2 with TRBJ1-3; no firm D call. Trimming removed 2 bases from V and 4 bases from J, with 6 bases in between. This CDR3 region has 13 residues. The germline V gene encodes CDR1 SGHTA and CDR2 FQGNSA. The CDR3 is CASSLTEGNTIYF. In DNA, the CDR3 is TGTGCCAGCAGCTTAACAGAAGGAAACACCATATATTTT.

This chain connects TRBV5-1 to TRBJ2-1, with a possible D match to TRBD2 (5 bases). The CDR3 loop spans 12 amino acids. Germline V gene lookup returns CDR1 SGHRS and CDR2 YFSETQ. V gave up 0 bases and J gave up 7 bases, with 5 bases separating them. The CDR3 nucleotides read TGCGCCAGCAGCTTGGGGGAGAATGAGCAGTTCTTC. Encoded protein: CASSLGENEQFF.

This chain uses TRBV6-1 with TRBJ2-7, with 9 bases lining up with TRBD1. The CDR3 contains 15 residues. Germline V CDR1 and CDR2: MNHNS, SASEGT. V gave up 2 bases and J gave up 2 bases; unmatched junction bases: 4. CDR3 sequence: CASSEPGQGTYEQYF. CDR3 nucleotides: TGTGCCAGCAGTGAACCGGGACAGGGAACCTACGAGCAGTACTTC.

The chain carries TRBV6-5 and TRBJ2-7; unclear D gene. Germline CDR1 MNHEY, CDR2 SVGAGI. This CDR3 is built from 14 residues. Trimming shortened V by 8 bases and J by 2 bases, and 16 bases separated the two germline ends. CDR3 nucleotide sequence: TGTGCCAGCGCGCGTTCCCGACAAACCTACGAGCAGTACTTC. This sequence encodes CASARSRQTYEQYF.

CDR3 sequence (DNA): TGTGCCTGGAGTGTACAGGGTGGCTACACCTTC. This translates into CAWSVQGGYTF. The chain links TRBV30 to TRBJ1-2, with D possibly being TRBD1 (6 bases). The V gene lost 0 bases and the J gene lost 7 bases, with 6 bases spanning the gap. From germline, CDR1 is GTSNPN and CDR2 SVGIG (reference sequence). This CDR3 is built from 11 residues.

A few counts support this clone. The chain employs TRBV4-2 and TRBJ1-4; a weak D match, TRBD1 (6 bases). Germline lookup yields CDR1 LGHNA and CDR2 YNFKEQ. This CDR3 spans 16 amino acids. V dropped 0 bases and J dropped 6 bases, with 14 bases sitting between them. The CDR3 loop is CASSQDWGAGDEKLFF. CDR3 bases: TGTGCCAGCAGCCAAGATTGGGGGGCGGGGGATGAAAAACTGTTTTTT.

V gene TRBV29-1 combines with J gene TRBJ2-7; D is undetermined. Germline CDR1 reads SQVTM; CDR2 reads ANQGSEA. Trimming cost V 4 bases and J 0 bases, with 7 bases left between them. CDR3 size: 12 residues. This chain's CDR3 is CSVVLLSYEQYF. The CDR3 DNA reads as TGCAGCGTTGTACTCCTCTCCTACGAGCAGTACTTC.

The chain is built from TRBV28 and TRBJ2-4; D is possibly TRBD1 (7 bases). Germline V lookup: CDR1 MDHEN, CDR2 SYDVKM. The length of the CDR3 is 14 residues. Trimming removed 10 bases from V and 8 bases from J, with 21 bases in between. This chain's CDR3 is CATNPDREVYIQYF. CDR3 in DNA: TGTGCCACCAACCCTGACAGGGAGGTATACATTCAGTACTTC. The full variable domain, completed using reference TRBV28 and TRBJ2-4, is DVKVTQSSRYLVKRTGEKVFLECVQDMDHENMFWYRQDPGLGLRLIYFSYDVKMKEKGDIPEGYSVSREKKERFSLILESASTNQTSMYLCATNPDREVYIQYFGAGTRLSVL.

The genes are TRBV20-1 and TRBJ1-1; D unclear. The CDR3 covers 13 residues. The germline CDR1 and CDR2 sequences are DFQATT and SNEGSKA (reference sequence). V gave up 3 bases and J gave up 3 bases, with 11 bases separating them. Here the CDR3 reads CSASQDRYTEAFF. CDR3 DNA: TGCAGTGCTAGTCAGGATCGTTACACTGAAGCTTTCTTT.

V usage is TRBV24-1 and J usage is TRBJ2-7, with TRBD2 matching 7 bases. Germline CDR1 and CDR2: KGHDR and SFDVKD. The junction had 7 bases not matched to a gene; V was cut back by 9 bases and J by 3 bases. The CDR3 contains 13 residues. CDR3 in DNA: TGTGCCACCGTCGGGGGGAACAACTACGAGCAGTACTTC. This sequence encodes CATVGGNNYEQYF.

The genes are TRBV28 and TRBJ2-5; D may be TRBD2 (6 bases). Germline V gives CDR1 MDHEN, CDR2 SYDVKM. The CDR3 loop spans 15 amino acids. V lost 10 bases and J lost 2, with 20 bases in between. The CDR3 loop is CATRPGTGVQETQYF. CDR3 in DNA: TGTGCCACCCGACCCGGGACGGGGGTTCAAGAGACCCAGTACTTC.

The chain recombines TRBV18 with TRBJ2-3, with 14 bases matching TRBD2. The V and J ends lost 6 bases and 9 bases, in that order; junction bases with no gene match: 8. Germline-derived CDR1 and CDR2 are KGHSH and LQKENI. This CDR3 has 15 amino acids. CDR3 region: CASSLGTSGGNTQYF. The CDR3 DNA is TGTGCCAGCTCGCTAGGGACTAGCGGGGGCAACACGCAGTATTTT.

The V and J genes are TRBV4-3 and TRBJ2-7; 11 positions agree with TRBD2. Germline CDR1 and CDR2: LGHNA and YSLEER. Germline trimming cut 0 bases from V and 2 bases from J; bases unmatched to any gene: 12. The CDR3 covers 19 residues. In DNA, the CDR3 is TGCGCCAGCAGCCAAGATCTGGGGAGGGGACTAGCGGCAACCTACGAGCAGTACTTC. The encoded protein is CASSQDLGRGLAATYEQYF.

CDR3 protein: CASSPQGAMNTIYF. Here the CDR3 DNA reads TGTGCCAGCTCACCGCAGGGGGCAATGAACACCATATATTTT. The chain joins TRBV18 to TRBJ1-3, with 8 bases lining up with TRBD1. The junction had 5 bases not matched to a gene; V was cut back by 3 bases and J by 7 bases. The V gene's germline CDR1 is KGHSH and CDR2 LQKENI. The CDR3 loop spans 14 amino acids.

As DNA, the CDR3 is TGCAGTGCTAGTGAGGGGGCGCAATATCAAGAGACCCAGTACTTC. It encodes CSASEGAQYQETQYF. The genes are TRBV20-1 and TRBJ2-5; 7 bases map to TRBD1. CDR1 is DFQATT and CDR2 is SNEGSKA in the germline V gene (reference sequence). The trim removed 3 bases at V and 2 bases at J, leaving 9 bases unmatched. This CDR3 contains 15 residues.